Following are 9 T cell receptor beta chains from one sample sequenced in a study of OX40 agonist ivuxolimab in advanced cancers. Assay used: immunoSEQ multiplex PCR; TCRdb lists only in-frame clones, some missing. The data show approximately 69,000 clones, roughly 84% seen once. Material: CD4+ or CD8+ T cells sorted from blood, obtained in a trial of the OX40 agonist ivuxolimab. Receptors originate from an adult with an advanced solid tumor such as melanoma, head and neck, liver or kidney cancer.

The genes are TRBV10-3 and TRBJ1-4, with a tentative D call TRBD1 (5 bases). The CDR3 contains 15 residues. In germline, CDR1 is ENHRY, CDR2 SYGVKD. V lost 0 bases to trimming and J lost 7 bases, with 12 bases between them. The CDR3 is CAISESVGDGEKLFF. CDR3 DNA: TGTGCCATCAGTGAGTCAGTAGGGGATGGTGAAAAACTGTTTTTT.

V is TRBV19 and J is TRBJ2-5; 15 bases are a match to TRBD2. The J segment lost 2 bases and the V segment lost 9 bases, leaving 4 bases of the junction unmatched. This CDR3 has 15 amino acids. The germline CDR1 and CDR2 sequences are LNHDA and SQIVND (reference sequence). The CDR3, as DNA: TGTGCCAGCGGGACTAGCGGGAGGACACAAGAGACCCAGTACTTC. Its translation: CASGTSGRTQETQYF. Complete variable domain (other parts from reference TRBV19 and TRBJ2-5): DGGITQSPKYLFRKEGQNVTLSCEQNLNHDAMYWYRQDPGQGLRLIYYSQIVNDFQKGDIAEGYSVSREKKESFPLTVTSAQKNPTAFYLCASGTSGRTQETQYFGPGTRLLVL.

This chain joins TRBV2 and TRBJ1-2; maybe TRBD1 (5 bases). Trimming cost V 3 bases and J 3 bases, with 8 bases left between them. The CDR3 contains 13 residues. CDR1 and CDR2 (germline): SNHLY, FYNNEI. CDR3 region: CASSEAGHYGYTF. The CDR3 coding sequence is TGTGCCAGCAGTGAGGCAGGGCACTATGGCTACACCTTC.

The rearrangement links TRBV5-4 to TRBJ2-7; possibly TRBD1 or TRBD2 for D (6 bases each). Germline V CDR1 and CDR2: SGHNT, YYREEE (reference sequence). CDR3 length: 15 residues. The V and J ends lost 2 bases and 3 bases respectively, with 15 bases between them. Here the CDR3 reads CASSFRGYRVYEQYF. CDR3 in DNA: TGTGCCAGCAGCTTCCGGGGGTACAGGGTCTACGAGCAGTACTTC.

The chain carries TRBV7-9 and TRBJ2-7; no clear D. The CDR3 is made up of 15 amino acids. CDR1 and CDR2 from the germline V gene are SEHNR and FQNEAQ (reference sequence). The ends were cut back, 5 bases at V and 3 bases at J, with 17 bases in the middle. In DNA, the CDR3 is TGTGCCAGCAGCCCTCCTAAGAGCCTGAACTACGAGCAGTACTTC. It yields the protein CASSPPKSLNYEQYF.

The J gene is TRBJ2-7, the V gene TRBV18, with D perhaps matching TRBD1 (6 bases). This CDR3 region has 14 residues. Trimming pared 1 base from V and 3 bases from J, leaving 10 bases between. Germline V gene data show CDR1 as KGHSH and CDR2 as LQKENI. Written as DNA, the CDR3 is TGTGCCAGCTCACCACAGGGGGTTGGCTACGAGCAGTACTTC. Translating it yields CASSPQGVGYEQYF.

V gene TRBV9 combines with J gene TRBJ1-1, with D possibly being TRBD1 (5 bases). Trimming took off 4 bases at V and 1 base at J, with 14 bases between the two ends. The length of the CDR3 is 15 residues. Germline loops: CDR1 SGDLS, CDR2 YYNGEE. Here the CDR3 reads CASSFLTAPNTEAFF. For the CDR3, the DNA is TGTGCCAGCAGCTTCCTGACAGCACCGAACACTGAAGCTTTCTTT.

This chain connects TRBV5-1 to TRBJ2-2; no clear D gene. Germline V CDR1 and CDR2: SGHRS, YFSETQ. The V gene lost 3 bases and the J gene lost 5 bases, with 14 bases spanning the gap. The CDR3 length is 15 residues. The CDR3 protein is CASSSLSQATGELFF. The DNA for the CDR3 is TGCGCCAGCAGCTCCCTTTCCCAGGCGACCGGGGAGCTGTTTTTT.

The chain is built from TRBV9 and TRBJ2-5; TRBD1 might be the D (5 bases). The ends were cut back, 0 bases at V and 2 bases at J, with 14 bases in the middle. The germline V gene has CDR1 SGDLS and CDR2 YYNGEE. This CDR3 spans 16 amino acids. The CDR3 loop reads CASSVASMAGQETQYF. In DNA, the CDR3 is TGTGCCAGCAGCGTAGCTAGTATGGCAGGGCAAGAGACCCAGTACTTC.